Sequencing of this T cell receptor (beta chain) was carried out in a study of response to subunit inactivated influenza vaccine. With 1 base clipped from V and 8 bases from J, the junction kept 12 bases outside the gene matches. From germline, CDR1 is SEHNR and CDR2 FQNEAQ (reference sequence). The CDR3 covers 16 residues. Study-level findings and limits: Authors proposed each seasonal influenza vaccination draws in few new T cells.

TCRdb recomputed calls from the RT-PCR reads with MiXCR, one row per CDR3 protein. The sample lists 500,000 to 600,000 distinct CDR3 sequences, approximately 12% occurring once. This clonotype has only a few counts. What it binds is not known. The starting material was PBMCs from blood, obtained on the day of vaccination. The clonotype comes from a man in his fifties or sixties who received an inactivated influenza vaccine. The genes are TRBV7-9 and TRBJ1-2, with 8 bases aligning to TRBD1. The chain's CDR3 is CASSLDGQGPFIGYTF. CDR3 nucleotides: TGTGCCAGCAGCTTAGACGGACAGGGACCTTTTATCGGCTACACCTTC.